This T cell receptor beta chain comes out of a study of Tregs in tolerant kidney transplant recipients. Study details: Recipients received nonmyeloablative bone marrow transplants from related graft donors, with transient mixed chimerism.

Unstimulated Tregs (CD4+CD25+CD127-) and CD4+CD25- non-Tregs were sorted from PBMCs. The ends lost 1 base at V and 1 base at J; junction bases unmatched: 7. The germline gives CDR1 MGHRA, CDR2 YSYEKL. The CDR3 loop spans 16 amino acids. The data were produced by immunoSEQ multiplex PCR, yet TCRdb's version contains in-frame clones alone and is incomplete. The profile shows around 78,000 clones, around 90% of them singletons. This specimen consisted of Tregs from blood, obtained before the transplant. This sequence was found in a human donor who received a combined kidney and bone marrow transplant. The rearrangement joins TRBV4-1 to TRBJ2-7; 7 bases are shared with TRBD2. Here the CDR3 reads CASSQATGTISYEQYF. The CDR3 DNA is TGCGCCAGCAGCCAAGCCACCGGGACTATTTCCTACGAGCAGTACTTC.